This is a list of T cell receptor beta chains from one sample in a study of T cell repertoires in cytomegalovirus infection. TCRdb reprocessed the reads via MiXCR and lists one record per CDR3 protein. This table has 110,000 or so distinct CDR3 sequences, roughly 31% appearing once. Their recognized antigens are unknown. The material sequenced was CD8+ T cells from cultured PBMCs, taken from culture after CMV antigen stimulation. The receptors stem from a human donor in good health (CMV status not recorded). Some clones in this sample may be carry-over from other donors' samples. CDR3s include the opening cysteine and the closing phenylalanine or tryptophan. A D gene is named only where the DNA matches it firmly.

v_call	d_call	j_call	cdr3_aa
TRBV5-4	NA	TRBJ2-2	CASSLPGYEELFF
TRBV6-1	TRBD1	TRBJ2-7	CATLTGGSYEQYF
TRBV6-6	NA	TRBJ1-1	CASKVGLENTEAFF
TRBV4-1	TRBD1	TRBJ2-3	CAGGTGGISDTQYF
TRBV28	NA	TRBJ2-1	CASSFPPPGIRSSYNEQFF
TRBV15	NA	TRBJ1-4	CATSRPPREKLFF
TRBV12-3/TRBV12-4	NA	TRBJ2-3	CASSRGEADTQYF
TRBV2	TRBD2	TRBJ2-3	CARSEAGGGTDTQYF
TRBV5-6	NA	TRBJ1-5	CASSLGGAYQPQHF
TRBV7-9	TRBD1	TRBJ2-3	CASSFSRGLSDTQYF
TRBV27	NA	TRBJ2-7	CASSKVRTYYEQYF
TRBV6-5	TRBD2	TRBJ2-5	CASIERGGFETQYF
TRBV10-3	NA	TRBJ2-7	CAISETLTYEQYF
TRBV7-8	TRBD1	TRBJ1-6	CASSLVAGTGGSPLHF